This record concerns one T cell receptor beta chain sequence. This clone was observed a single time. Its antigen target is currently unknown. The input lacks base qualities; no much larger clone sits a single base away. V was cut back by 0 bases and J by 7 bases, leaving a gap of 18 bases between them. CDR1 and CDR2 are read off the germline V gene as KGHSH and LQKENI. The CDR3 starts with the cysteine, ends with the phenylalanine, and has 16 residues. Kept here is only the CDR3 DNA, which spans 48 bases and is read in frame from base 1. In the prospective study, participants were roughly 18 to 95 years old, resided in fewer than 25 geographic areas of the United States, and were enrolled through a virtual design. In the prospective study, cohorts were assigned on the basis of participant-reported clinical history obtained from a screening survey and a study questionnaire. ImmuneRACE Cohort 3 recovered participants were defined by two consecutive negative NP/OP PCR tests, healthcare professional clearance, or symptom resolution. In the prospective study, mobile phlebotomists collected whole blood, serum and a nasopharyngeal or oropharyngeal swab from each participant. Additional blood draws and questionnaires over an approximately two-month period could optionally be provided by prospective study participants. Blood samples from the prospective study were shipped frozen or at room temperature prior to DNA extraction.

This sample was taken from a study of blood T cell repertoires in COVID-19 (dated by TCRdb to about 2020). With regard to the full study: The collaborator samples originated in the United States, Italy and Spain and spanned the acute and convalescent phases of COVID-19. Deeply sampled blood TCRbeta repertoires from subjects exposed to, actively infected with, or recovered from COVID-19 were included in the dataset. The samples were drawn from two sources: the first 160 participants of the ongoing ImmuneRACE study, and about 1,300 subjects contributed by 6 global collaborators. Sample metadata almost always included a de-identified subject ID, COVID-19 status, age in years and sex. A freely available public database, intended as a resource for researchers studying the immune response to SARS-CoV-2, is where the repertoires were released. Where available, HLA class I and class II types were obtained from metadata supplied by the sample provider rather than from assay-based typing. The prospective study material was composed of cDNA or gDNA derived from T cells, B-cell-depleted T cells, or PBMCs. What the study reported, not specific to this receptor: How much clinical and demographic metadata was included differed by source and by participant, and the metadata was provided uncurated.

TCRbeta CDR3 regions were amplified from genomic DNA by means of the immunoSEQ Assay, a bias-controlled multiplex PCR. In the source study's methods: The number of nucleated cells in each sample was estimated by amplification of reference gene primers within the assay. Sequence reads were collapsed and filtered to measure the absolute abundance of every unique TCRbeta CDR3 rearrangement. For each sample, productive Simpson clonality was calculated as the square root of Simpson's diversity index across productive rearrangements. TCRdb stores this immuneACCESS table with in-frame sequences only. Part of the clones is absent; in the studies checked, under half of the shortfall reflects unresolved V genes, and no reason is known for the rest. The V and J calls and clone size were taken over from that table, and D and trimming were inferred from the DNA. In this sample the table shows 400,000 to 450,000 clones, 80% to 90% of which occur a single time. 1.1% of the sample comes from the top ten.

Specimen: PBMCs or T cells enriched from blood (not recorded which). The receptor was isolated from a man younger than 45 who had recovered from COVID-19. Recombination connected TRBV18 to TRBJ2-5; D gene: possibly TRBD1, on 5 matching bases. In nucleotide form, the sequence is TGTGCCAGCTCACCACCATCAGGACAAAAAGATGGGACCCAGTACTTC. Its coded protein is CASSPPSGQKDGTQYF.